This TCR beta chain was recorded in a study of OX40 agonist ivuxolimab in advanced cancers. Overall study context: Those enrolled were 70% to 85% male, with a mean age of around 57 years and ages from roughly 20 to 90.

Study findings and constraints: At 0.1 to 3.0 mg/kg and by week 6, CD4+ and CD8+ T cells in the blood had expanded clonally. Compared with CD4+, CD8+ T cells on average had more expanded clones.

Trimming at V came to 5 bases and at J to 7 bases, leaving 12 bases not matched to a gene. The CDR3 has 15 amino acids. The germline V gene encodes CDR1 MNHEY and CDR2 SMNVEV (reference sequence). A word on this clone: The antigen remains undetermined.

The method was immunoSEQ multiplex PCR; TCRdb's version includes in-frame clones alone and lacks a portion of them. The profile covers approximately 82,000 clones, with 94% appearing a single time and roughly 21% taken by the ten largest. The source is an adult with an advanced solid tumor such as melanoma, head and neck, liver or kidney cancer. The sequences come from CD4+ or CD8+ T cells sorted from blood, collected in a trial of the OX40 agonist ivuxolimab. J is TRBJ2-3 and V is TRBV27; 7 bases are shared with TRBD2. CDR3 nucleotide sequence: TGTGCCAGCAGTCTCTCTGCGGGAGTCTATAATACGCAGTATTTT. Amino acids: CASSLSAGVYNTQYF.